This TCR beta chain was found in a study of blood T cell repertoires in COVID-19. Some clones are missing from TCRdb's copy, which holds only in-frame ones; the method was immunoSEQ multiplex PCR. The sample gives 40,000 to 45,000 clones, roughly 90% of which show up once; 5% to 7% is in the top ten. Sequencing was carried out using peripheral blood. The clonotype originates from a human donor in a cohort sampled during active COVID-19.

The CDR3 coding sequence is TGTGCCAGCAGCTCACAATCACAGGGCACCGAGCAGTACTTC. It yields the protein CASSSQSQGTEQYF. This chain joins TRBV16 and TRBJ2-7; D may be TRBD1 (6 bases). V was trimmed by 5 bases and J by 6 bases, leaving 17 bases between them. The V gene's germline CDR1 is KGHSY and CDR2 FQNENV. The CDR3 contains 14 residues.